The next 32 T cell receptor beta chains were all read from a single sample in a study of HIV-infected patients and healthy controls. cDNA was made from about 500 ng RNA using alpha and beta constant primers. Alpha and beta chain libraries were made separately by chain-specific third strand synthesis with multiplexing indices. TCRdb called the 5' RACE reads again in MiXCR, with one record for every CDR3 protein. The data contain about 8,000 distinct CDR3 sequences, around 6.7% of them singletons. Roughly three months, about 14 weeks, into antiretroviral therapy, follow-up blood was collected. No cell fractionation was done, so the repertoire covers all unsorted peripheral blood T cells. The sample consisted of blood, taken during antiretroviral therapy. These receptors were collected from an adult with HIV infection.

This clonotype was recorded at least ten times. A library prepared for alpha chains yielded this beta chain as an off-target read; its size is of little meaning. The rearrangement links TRBV7-9 to TRBJ2-3; no definite D call. V lost 2 bases, J lost 4 bases, and 13 bases lay in between. This CDR3 has 15 amino acids. Looked up from germline, CDR1 is SEHNR and CDR2 is FQNEAQ (reference sequence). The CDR3 reads CASSLIPPRPDTQYF. CDR3 sequence (DNA): TGTGCCAGCAGCTTAATCCCTCCCAGGCCAGATACGCAGTATTTT.

This clonotype is medium-sized by share. This beta chain is an off-target read within a library intended for alpha chains, so its frequency means little. The genes are TRBV6-6 and TRBJ1-5; perhaps TRBD1 as D (6 bases). The germline gives CDR1 MNHNY, CDR2 SVGAGI (reference sequence). The CDR3 is 13 residues long. Trimming removed 4 bases at V and 7 bases at J, with 11 bases between. CDR3 sequence (DNA): TGTGCCAGCAGTTCAGGGGCGATACAGCCCCAGCATTTT. Translation: CASSSGAIQPQHF.

This clonotype is medium-sized by share. This beta chain lies outside the target of a library built for alpha chains; its clone size means little. The J gene is TRBJ2-1, the V gene TRBV20-1; D is possibly TRBD1 (5 bases). Germline V lookup: CDR1 DFQATT, CDR2 SNEGSKA (reference sequence). The CDR3 is made up of 15 amino acids. Between the trimmed V and J ends, which lost 3 bases and 1 base, there was a span of 13 bases. CDR3 sequence (DNA): TGCAGTGCTAGTTCAAGTTCAGGGTCCTACAATGAGCAGTTCTTC. It encodes CSASSSSGSYNEQFF.

This clonotype has a count of ten or more. This beta chain was picked up by a library intended for alpha chains and is off target, so its count carries little meaning. This chain links TRBV29-1 with TRBJ2-7; unclear D gene. The V gene's germline CDR1 is SQVTM and CDR2 ANQGSEA. The germline V and J ends were trimmed by 3 bases and 0 bases, with 9 bases remaining between them. CDR3 size: 13 residues. Here the CDR3 DNA reads TGCAGCGTTGACGACGGCCTCTCCTACGAGCAGTACTTC. This translates into CSVDDGLSYEQYF.

The table lists this clonotype with many counts. This beta chain was picked up by a library intended for alpha chains and is off target, so its count carries little meaning. The chain combines TRBV20-1 with TRBJ2-2; 12 bases agree with TRBD2. The CDR3 consists of 18 residues. Germline CDR1 DFQATT, CDR2 SNEGSKA (reference sequence). Trimming cost V 0 bases and J 4 bases; bases outside gene matches: 9. CDR3 residues: CSARDHPSGRAFTGELFF. CDR3 coding DNA: TGCAGTGCTAGAGATCATCCTAGCGGGAGGGCCTTCACCGGGGAGCTGTTTTTT.

This clonotype qualifies as medium-sized. Being off target in a library aimed at alpha chains, this beta chain has a size of little meaning. V usage is TRBV10-3 and J usage is TRBJ2-6; 8 bases align to TRBD1. Germline V gene sequence: CDR1 ENHRY, CDR2 SYGVKD. The CDR3 is 18 residues long. V lost 6 bases, J lost 0 bases, and 10 bases stayed unmatched. CDR3 residues: CAIRAGTGISSGANVLTF. The CDR3 bases are TGTGCCATCAGGGCCGGGACAGGTATAAGCTCTGGGGCCAACGTCCTGACTTTC.

The sample holds many counts of this clonotype. Since it is a stray read in a library aimed at alpha chains, this beta chain has a size that is not meaningful. The CDR3: CASSLGLAGYNEQFF. The CDR3 region has the DNA TGTGCCAGCAGCTTAGGGCTAGCGGGCTACAATGAGCAGTTCTTC. The V gene is TRBV11-3, the J gene TRBJ2-1; 8 nucleotides agree with TRBD2. Germline CDR1 is SGHNT and CDR2 is YENEEA. The CDR3 contains 15 residues. Trimming at V came to 1 base and at J to 3 bases, leaving 2 bases not matched to a gene. The variable domain in full, completed from reference TRBV11-3 and TRBJ2-1, reads EAGVVQSPRYKIIEKKQPVAFWCNPISGHNTLYWYLQNLGQGPELLIRYENEEAVDDSQLPKDRFSAERLKGVDSTLKIQPAELGDSAVYLCASSLGLAGYNEQFFGPGTRLTVL.

Relative to its sample, this clonotype is medium-sized. This beta chain is a stray sequence in a library constructed for alpha chains; its clone size is not meaningful. V is TRBV18 and J is TRBJ2-5; 7 bases align to TRBD1. The V gene end was trimmed by 6 bases and the J gene end by 5 bases; junction bases not matched to a gene: 9. This CDR3 region has 14 residues. CDR1 and CDR2 (germline): KGHSH, LQKENI. In nucleotides, the CDR3 is TGTGCCAGCTCTCGCGACAGGGCGGAGGAGACCCAGTACTTC. This encodes CASSRDRAEETQYF.

This clonotype was counted at least ten times. In a library made to pick up alpha chains, this beta chain is a stray read with a size that means little. The V and J genes are TRBV9 and TRBJ2-1; 8 nucleotides match TRBD2. The germline CDR1 and CDR2 sequences are SGDLS and YYNGEE. After removal of 1 base from V and 2 bases from J, the junction contained 11 bases not matched to a gene. This CDR3 is 18 amino acids long. CDR3 sequence reads: CASSVKATVAGTYNEQFF. The CDR3 DNA reads as TGTGCCAGCAGCGTAAAAGCAACTGTAGCGGGAACCTACAATGAGCAGTTCTTC.

In this sample, this clonotype is medium-sized (0.01 to 0.1%). Found in a library prepared for alpha chains, this beta chain is an off-target read, and its abundance has little meaning. V usage is TRBV20-1 and J usage is TRBJ2-3; D may be TRBD2 (7 bases). CDR3 length: 14 amino acids. V lost 7 bases and J lost 4, with 18 bases in between. Germline loops: CDR1 DFQATT, CDR2 SNEGSKA (reference sequence). The CDR3 DNA reads as TGCAGTGGTGTGCCGGGGGGCTCGCCAGATACGCAGTATTTT. Translating gives CSGVPGGSPDTQYF.

This clonotype was detected many times. In a library made to pick up alpha chains, this beta chain is a stray read with a size that means little. This chain links TRBV5-1 with TRBJ2-1; TRBD2 matches 12 bases. From germline, CDR1 is SGHRS and CDR2 YFSETQ. This CDR3 region has 15 residues. V dropped 1 base and J dropped 10; count of bases not matched to a gene: 6. CDR3 bases: TGCGCCAGCAGCTTGCCGGGACTAGCGGGTCTCGAGCAGTTCTTC. It yields the protein CASSLPGLAGLEQFF.

This clonotype is categorized as medium-sized. Being off target in a library aimed at alpha chains, this beta chain has a size of little meaning. The CDR3 protein is CASSLGGSDTQYF. In DNA form, the CDR3 reads TGTGCCAGCAGCTTGGGCGGGAGTGATACGCAGTATTTT. The V call is TRBV28, the J call TRBJ2-3, with 7 bases that match TRBD2. The germline gives CDR1 MDHEN, CDR2 SYDVKM. This CDR3 has 13 amino acids. The ends lost 6 bases at V and 6 bases at J; junction bases unmatched: 6.

Concerning this clonotype: With the library built for alpha chains, this beta chain is off target and its frequency is not meaningful. The chain couples TRBV18 to TRBJ2-7, with D uncertain. CDR3 length: 13 residues. V was clipped by 6 bases and J by 0 bases, with 9 bases between them. The V gene's germline CDR1 is KGHSH and CDR2 LQKENI. This chain's CDR3 is CASSPPSSYEQYF. CDR3 coding DNA: TGTGCCAGCTCCCCGCCCAGCTCCTACGAGCAGTACTTC.

This clonotype was picked up many times. This beta chain turned up in a library designed for alpha chains; as an off-target read, its abundance says little. J is TRBJ2-1 and V is TRBV6-5; tentative D call: TRBD2 (5 bases). The ends were cut back, 7 bases at V and 8 bases at J, with 12 bases in the middle. Germline V CDR1 and CDR2: MNHEY, SVGAGI. This CDR3 is built from 12 residues. CDR3 DNA: TGTGCCAGCACCGGGGTCGGCGATGAGCAGTTCTTC. Its protein is CASTGVGDEQFF.

This clonotype is medium-sized by share. This beta chain is a stray read from a library made for alpha chains; its abundance is not meaningful. This chain connects TRBV6-5 to TRBJ2-7, with 8 positions matching TRBD2. The V and J ends lost 3 bases and 0 bases, in that order; junction bases with no gene match: 4. This CDR3 has 15 residues. The germline gives CDR1 MNHEY, CDR2 SVGAGI. This CDR3 reads CASSYGSGSSYEQYF. The CDR3 DNA follows: TGTGCCAGCAGTTATGGGAGCGGGAGCTCCTACGAGCAGTACTTC.

By sample fraction, this clonotype is medium-sized. A library prepared for alpha chains yielded this beta chain as an off-target read; its size is of little meaning. The rearrangement links TRBV10-2 to TRBJ2-1; D not resolved. The CDR3 loop spans 12 amino acids. The germline V gene encodes CDR1 WSHSY and CDR2 SAAADI. V was cut by 6 bases and J by 5 bases, with 8 bases left in between. This CDR3 is CASSAINNEQFF. CDR3 sequence (DNA): TGCGCCAGCAGCGCCATAAACAATGAGCAGTTCTTC.

On this clonotype itself: A library prepared for alpha chains yielded this beta chain as an off-target read; its size is of little meaning. This chain uses TRBV7-9 with TRBJ2-3; 7 nucleotides agree with TRBD2. Germline V gene sequence: CDR1 SEHNR, CDR2 FQNEAQ (reference sequence). This CDR3 spans 16 amino acids. V was pared by 5 bases and J by 3 bases, with 11 bases of the junction left unmatched. The CDR3 nucleotides are TGTGCCAGCAGCCCCCGGGGCGGGAGTTGGACAGATACGCAGTATTTT. Protein sequence: CASSPRGGSWTDTQYF.

This clonotype is classed as medium-sized. Since it is a stray read in a library aimed at alpha chains, this beta chain has a size that is not meaningful. The chain uses TRBV3-1 and TRBJ2-1; D is unclear. V gave up 0 bases and J gave up 5 bases, with 8 bases separating them. The CDR3 loop spans 14 amino acids. Germline V lookup: CDR1 LGHDT, CDR2 YNNKEL (reference sequence). CDR3 loop: CASSQEEQNNEQFF. The CDR3 region has the DNA TGTGCCAGCAGCCAAGAGGAACAGAACAATGAGCAGTTCTTC.

This clonotype was counted at least ten times. This beta chain is a stray read from a library made for alpha chains; its abundance is not meaningful. CDR3 residues: CASSYGQVVSGANVLTF. Here the CDR3 DNA reads TGTGCCAGCAGTTACGGCCAGGTCGTCTCTGGGGCCAACGTCCTGACTTTC. V is TRBV6-5 and J is TRBJ2-6; D is unclear. CDR1 and CDR2 (germline): MNHEY, SVGAGI. Trimming pared 2 bases from V and 0 bases from J, leaving 11 bases between. This CDR3 is 17 amino acids long.

To note about this clonotype: This beta chain appears as a stray read in a library generated for alpha chains; its size is not informative. The genes are TRBV20-1 and TRBJ2-5; the D gene is possibly TRBD2 (5 bases). This CDR3 has 14 amino acids. V dropped 5 bases and J dropped 1 base, with 14 bases sitting between them. Germline V gene lookup returns CDR1 DFQATT and CDR2 SNEGSKA (reference sequence). In nucleotides, the CDR3 is TGCAGTGCTTTACTCCCGAGCGGCCAAGAGACCCAGTACTTC. Protein product: CSALLPSGQETQYF.

In this sample, this clonotype turned up many times. With the library built for alpha chains, this beta chain is off target and its frequency is not meaningful. This sequence joins TRBV14 and TRBJ1-1; possibly TRBD1 for D (5 bases). Trimming stripped 4 bases from V and 8 bases from J, with 11 bases between. In germline, CDR1 is SGHDN, CDR2 FVKESK. The CDR3 loop spans 12 amino acids. The CDR3 nucleotides are TGTGCCAGCAGCCGAAGGCAGGGCGAAGCTTTCTTT. Protein product: CASSRRQGEAFF.

In this sample, this clonotype turned up many times. Little can be read into the size of this beta chain, an off-target read in a library designed for alpha chains. This chain links TRBV10-2 with TRBJ2-3; 9 positions match TRBD2. CDR1 and CDR2 (germline): WSHSY, SAAADI. The J segment lost 4 bases and the V segment lost 5 bases, leaving 7 bases of the junction unmatched. This CDR3 has 15 residues. As DNA, the CDR3 is TGCGCCAGCAGTCCTTATAGCGGGAGCGCAGATACGCAGTATTTT. It codes for CASSPYSGSADTQYF.

This clonotype appeared many times. The library was built for alpha chains, so this beta chain is an off-target read and its size means little. The gene calls are TRBV19 and TRBJ2-6; TRBD1 aligns across 8 bases. Germline loops: CDR1 LNHDA, CDR2 SQIVND (reference sequence). V shed 4 bases, J shed 0 bases, and the junction held 5 bases outside the gene matches. The CDR3 has 17 amino acids. CDR3 nucleotides: TGTGCCAGTAGTACCAGGGACAGGCCCTCTGGGGCCAACGTCCTGACTTTC. Its translation is CASSTRDRPSGANVLTF.

There are many counts of this clonotype. This beta chain is an off-target read within a library intended for alpha chains, so its frequency means little. This chain links TRBV5-4 with TRBJ2-1; 7 bases fit TRBD2. V gave up 0 bases and J gave up 5 bases; unmatched junction bases: 5. Germline V gene data show CDR1 as SGHNT and CDR2 as YYREEE (reference sequence). The CDR3 totals 15 residues. In DNA form, the CDR3 reads TGTGCCAGCAGCTTGGGAGGGAGGGCGAACAATGAGCAGTTCTTC. It specifies CASSLGGRANNEQFF.

This clonotype is medium-sized. This beta chain came through as a stray read in a library set up for alpha chains, and its size says little. This rearrangement joins TRBV20-1 to TRBJ2-3, with TRBD1 matching 11 bases. Germline trimming cut 3 bases from V and 5 bases from J; bases unmatched to any gene: 4. In germline, CDR1 is DFQATT, CDR2 SNEGSKA (reference sequence). The CDR3 consists of 14 residues. DNA of the CDR3: TGCAGTGCTAGTCTTGGGACAGGGGGAGATACGCAGTATTTT. Translation gives CSASLGTGGDTQYF.

By share of the sample, this clonotype is large. This beta chain represents an off-target read in a library built for alpha chains; its size is of limited meaning. The V gene is TRBV7-9, the J gene TRBJ2-7; 9 bases fit TRBD1. Losses at the gene ends were 5 bases for V and 0 bases for J; bases not matched to a gene: 11. Germline CDR1 SEHNR, CDR2 FQNEAQ (reference sequence). The length of the CDR3 is 17 residues. The CDR3 region is CASSGIQGAESSYEQYF. The CDR3 nucleotides are TGTGCCAGCAGCGGGATACAGGGGGCAGAGAGCTCCTACGAGCAGTACTTC.

Ten or more counts support this clonotype. This beta chain represents an off-target read in a library built for alpha chains; its size is of limited meaning. The chain has TRBV10-3 and TRBJ2-5, with 11 positions matching TRBD2. This CDR3 spans 17 amino acids. Trimming took 6 bases from V and 4 from J; bases not matched to a gene: 13. CDR1 is ENHRY and CDR2 is SYGVKD in the germline V gene. The CDR3: CAIRATGTSGGGETQYF. The CDR3 coding sequence is TGTGCCATCAGGGCGACCGGGACTAGCGGAGGGGGAGAGACCCAGTACTTC.

Remarks on this clonotype: Little can be read into the size of this beta chain, an off-target read in a library designed for alpha chains. The chain is built from TRBV28 and TRBJ1-5; D is ambiguous. The V end lost 5 bases, the J end lost 2 bases, and 7 bases lay between the germline ends. The CDR3 is made up of 13 amino acids. CDR1 is MDHEN, CDR2 SYDVKM, per germline. This CDR3 is CASSLTGNQPQHF. In DNA form, the CDR3 reads TGTGCCAGCAGTCTTACAGGCAATCAGCCCCAGCATTTT.

Ten or more counts support this clonotype. A library prepared for alpha chains yielded this beta chain as an off-target read; its size is of little meaning. The chain employs TRBV24-1 and TRBJ2-1; D uncertain. The CDR3 runs to 14 residues. V lost 5 bases and J 1 base, leaving 8 bases between the germline ends. Germline V gene lookup returns CDR1 KGHDR and CDR2 SFDVKD. In DNA form, the CDR3 reads TGTGCCACCAGTGTTGGTCAGTCCTACAATGAGCAGTTCTTC. As protein: CATSVGQSYNEQFF.

This clonotype was recorded many times. This beta chain appears as a stray read in a library generated for alpha chains; its size is not informative. V is TRBV7-2 and J is TRBJ2-1; maybe TRBD1 (5 bases). This CDR3 contains 14 residues. In germline, CDR1 is SGHTA, CDR2 FQGNSA. Trimming pared 0 bases from V and 2 bases from J, leaving 5 bases between. CDR3 nucleotide sequence: TGTGCCAGCAGCTTAGCGGGGCCCTACAATGAGCAGTTCTTC. Its protein is CASSLAGPYNEQFF.

This clonotype has at least ten counts. Found in a library prepared for alpha chains, this beta chain is an off-target read, and its abundance has little meaning. The J gene is TRBJ2-7, the V gene TRBV9; a possible D gene is TRBD2 (6 bases). Germline values: CDR1 SGDLS, CDR2 YYNGEE. CDR3 length: 16 amino acids. The V gene lost 3 bases and the J gene lost 9 bases, with 25 bases spanning the gap. CDR3 DNA: TGTGCCAGCAGCGCCGAGGGAGGAATTTCCGAGGGCGGGCAGTACTTC. Translated, it gives CASSAEGGISEGGQYF.

This clonotype was observed at least ten times. Since it is a stray read in a library aimed at alpha chains, this beta chain has a size that is not meaningful. The rearrangement links TRBV5-1 to TRBJ2-1; D is unclear. V was shortened by 3 bases and J by 9 bases, with 10 bases between the two germline ends. The CDR3 has 12 residues. Germline CDR1 is SGHRS and CDR2 is YFSETQ. CDR3 protein: CASSSSRAEQFF. As DNA, the CDR3 is TGCGCCAGCAGCTCGTCTCGTGCTGAGCAGTTCTTC.